The rows below give T cell receptor beta chains drawn from one sample of a study of T cells after yellow fever vaccination. One entry per CDR3 protein results from TCRdb running MiXCR on the 5' RACE reads. Here the sample spans some 350,000 distinct CDR3 sequences, more than 8.5% being singletons. The sample consisted of PBMCs, taken on the day of the first yellow fever vaccination. These receptor sequences come from a man aged 18 to 30 who received the YFV17D yellow fever vaccine. CDR3s include the opening cysteine and the closing phenylalanine or tryptophan. D genes are given only for firm matches. Some rows have no size entry. The others give once, few or many, or a class for an expanded clone.

j_gene,abundance,v_gene,d_gene,CDR3aa,CDR3nt
TRBJ2-5,few,TRBV18,NA,CASSPVGDRETQYF,TGTGCCAGCTCACCAGTAGGGGACCGGGAGACCCAGTACTTC
TRBJ2-3,few,TRBV4-2,NA,CASSQGELTRDTQYF,TGTGCCAGCAGCCAAGGGGAACTAACAAGAGATACGCAGTATTTT
TRBJ2-3,few,TRBV12-3/TRBV12-4,NA,CASSLAQGNRADTQYF,TGTGCCAGCAGTTTAGCGCAGGGGAACAGGGCAGATACGCAGTATTTT
TRBJ2-3,NA,TRBV4-3,TRBD2,CASSQDIPGGGAGTQYF,TGCGCCAGCAGCCAAGATATCCCCGGCGGGGGGGCAGGGACGCAGTATTTT
TRBJ2-1,few,TRBV20-1,TRBD1,CSARSDRGDNEQFF,TGCAGTGCTAGATCGGACAGGGGAGACAATGAGCAGTTCTTC
TRBJ2-5,NA,TRBV7-2,NA,CASSLATPPETQYF,TGTGCCAGCAGCTTAGCCACCCCCCCCGAGACCCAGTACTTC
TRBJ1-2,NA,TRBV6-2/TRBV6-3,NA,CASSSRVGYGYTF,TGTGCCAGCAGTTCTAGGGTCGGCTATGGCTACACCTTC
TRBJ2-3,NA,TRBV2,NA,CASSESGNRADTQYF,TGTGCCAGCAGTGAGTCAGGAAATCGGGCAGATACGCAGTATTTT
TRBJ2-3,many,TRBV4-1,TRBD2,CASSQVAGPGGYTQYF,TGCGCCAGCAGCCAAGTCGCCGGGCCGGGGGGTTATACGCAGTATTTT
TRBJ1-4,few,TRBV15,NA,CATSRGGSLRNEKLFF,TGTGCCACCAGCAGGGGGGGGTCACTCCGTAATGAAAAACTGTTTTTT
TRBJ1-5,few,TRBV2,NA,CASGELGQDQPQHF,TGTGCCAGCGGGGAGTTAGGGCAGGATCAGCCCCAGCATTTT
TRBJ2-1,many,TRBV20-1,NA,CGTSSYNEQFF,TGCGGAACTAGCAGTTACAATGAGCAGTTCTTC
TRBJ2-6,few,TRBV7-9,NA,CASSISPSGANVLTF,TGTGCCAGCAGCATTTCCCCATCCGGGGCCAACGTCCTGACTTTC
TRBJ1-5,few,TRBV12-3/TRBV12-4,NA,CASSYLIRREVYQPQHF,TGTGCCAGCAGTTATCTGATTCGCAGGGAGGTTTATCAGCCCCAGCATTTT
TRBJ1-1,medium-sized,TRBV11-2,TRBD1,CASSLDRVYTEAFF,TGTGCCAGCAGTTTAGACAGGGTCTACACTGAAGCTTTCTTT
TRBJ2-5,many,TRBV4-1,TRBD2,CASSQALAGGETQYF,TGCGCCAGCAGCCAAGCCCTAGCGGGGGGAGAGACCCAGTACTTC
TRBJ1-1,once,TRBV5-1,TRBD1,CASSLGDRVEEAFF,TGCGCCAGCAGCTTGGGGGACAGGGTGGAAGAAGCTTTCTTT
TRBJ1-1,many,TRBV29-1,TRBD1,CSVQPKWTGGYQEAFF,TGCAGCGTTCAACCCAAATGGACAGGGGGGTACCAAGAAGCTTTCTTT
TRBJ2-1,few,TRBV14,NA,CASSQGSGRYNEQFF,TGTGCCAGCAGCCAAGGGTCAGGACGGTACAATGAGCAGTTCTTC
TRBJ2-2,NA,TRBV12-3/TRBV12-4,NA,CASRSAGGAAGELFF,TGTGCCAGCAGGTCCGCCGGGGGTGCGGCCGGGGAGCTGTTTTTT
TRBJ2-2,NA,TRBV6-2/TRBV6-3,NA,CASTRGNTGELFF,TGTGCCAGCACTAGAGGGAACACCGGGGAGCTGTTTTTT
TRBJ2-1,few,TRBV27,TRBD2,CASSPEAGALHEQFF,TGTGCCAGCAGTCCAGAAGCGGGGGCGCTTCATGAGCAGTTCTTC
TRBJ1-1,NA,TRBV29-1,NA,CSVAEESDFTEAFF,TGCAGCGTTGCTGAGGAGTCAGATTTTACTGAAGCTTTCTTT
TRBJ2-3,NA,TRBV4-3,TRBD2,CASSPELAGGPDTQYF,TGCGCCAGCAGCCCCGAACTAGCGGGGGGGCCAGATACGCAGTATTTT
TRBJ2-5,NA,TRBV9,TRBD2,CASSPPSGYYQETQYF,TGTGCCAGCAGCCCTCCTAGCGGGTACTACCAAGAGACCCAGTACTTC
TRBJ2-3,once,TRBV9,NA,CASSVTALAPDTQYF,TGTGCCAGCAGCGTAACCGCCTTAGCCCCAGATACGCAGTATTTT